This TCR beta chain was obtained from a study of cytomegalovirus exposure and HLA in healthy donors. Use of 60 Vbeta and 13 Jbeta primers characterized the PCR. Assay: immunoSEQ multiplex PCR; the TCRdb copy retains only in-frame clones and omits some. In the table there are fewer than 150,000 clones, 65% to 80% of which are singletons. Points on this clone: The same CDR3 is also encoded by other DNA sequences in this sample.

The sample was PBMCs. The clonotype comes from a human donor in good health.

The CDR3: CASSLDRGYEQYF. The CDR3 DNA follows: TGTGCCAGCAGCTTGGACAGGGGCTACGAGCAGTACTTC. The genes are TRBV7-8 and TRBJ2-7; 9 positions match TRBD1. V shed 3 bases, J shed 3 bases, and the junction held 0 bases outside the gene matches. This CDR3 comprises 13 residues. From germline, CDR1 is SGHVS and CDR2 FQNEAQ.